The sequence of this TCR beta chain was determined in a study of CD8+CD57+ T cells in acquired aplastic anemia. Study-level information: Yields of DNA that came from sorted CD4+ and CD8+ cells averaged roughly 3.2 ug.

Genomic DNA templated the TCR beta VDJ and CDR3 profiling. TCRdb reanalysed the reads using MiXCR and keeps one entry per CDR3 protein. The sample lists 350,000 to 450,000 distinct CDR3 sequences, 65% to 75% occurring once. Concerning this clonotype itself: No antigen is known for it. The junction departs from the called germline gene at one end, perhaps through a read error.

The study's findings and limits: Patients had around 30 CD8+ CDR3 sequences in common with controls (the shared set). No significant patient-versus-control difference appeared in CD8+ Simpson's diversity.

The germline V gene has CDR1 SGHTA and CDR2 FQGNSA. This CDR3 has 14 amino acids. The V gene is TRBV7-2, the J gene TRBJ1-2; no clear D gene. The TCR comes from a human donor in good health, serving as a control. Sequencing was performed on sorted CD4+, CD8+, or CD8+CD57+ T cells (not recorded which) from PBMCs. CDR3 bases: TGTGCCAGCAGCTTGGCCGACTTGAATACGCAGTATTTTTTC. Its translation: CASSLADLNTQYFF.